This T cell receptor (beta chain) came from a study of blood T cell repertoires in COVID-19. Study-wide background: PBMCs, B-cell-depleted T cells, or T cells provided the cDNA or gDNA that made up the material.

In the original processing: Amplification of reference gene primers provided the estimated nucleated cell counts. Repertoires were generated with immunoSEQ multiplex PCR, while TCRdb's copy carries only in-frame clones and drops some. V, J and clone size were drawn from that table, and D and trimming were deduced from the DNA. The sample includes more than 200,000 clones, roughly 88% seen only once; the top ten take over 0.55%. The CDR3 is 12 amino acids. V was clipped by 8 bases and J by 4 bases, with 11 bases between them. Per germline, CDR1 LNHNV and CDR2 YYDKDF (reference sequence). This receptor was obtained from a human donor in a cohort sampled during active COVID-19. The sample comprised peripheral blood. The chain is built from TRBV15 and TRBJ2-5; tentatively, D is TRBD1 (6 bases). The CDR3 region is CATSGRGETQYF. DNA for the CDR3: TGTGCCACCTCCGGCAGGGGAGAGACCCAGTACTTC.